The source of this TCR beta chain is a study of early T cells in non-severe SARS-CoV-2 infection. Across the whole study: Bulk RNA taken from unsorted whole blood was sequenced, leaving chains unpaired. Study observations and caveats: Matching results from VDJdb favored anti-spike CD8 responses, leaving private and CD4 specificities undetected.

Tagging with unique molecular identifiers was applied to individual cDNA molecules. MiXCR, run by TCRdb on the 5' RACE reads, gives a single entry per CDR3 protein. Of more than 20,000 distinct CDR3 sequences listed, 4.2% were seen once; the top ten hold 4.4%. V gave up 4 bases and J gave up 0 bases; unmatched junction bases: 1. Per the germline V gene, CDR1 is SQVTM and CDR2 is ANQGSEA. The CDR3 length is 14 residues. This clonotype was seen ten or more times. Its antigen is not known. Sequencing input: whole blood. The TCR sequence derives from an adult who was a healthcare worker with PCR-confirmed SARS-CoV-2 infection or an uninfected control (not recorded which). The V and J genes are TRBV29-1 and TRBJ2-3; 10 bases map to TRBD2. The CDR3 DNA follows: TGCAGCGTTGTACTAGCGGGAAGCACAGATACGCAGTATTTT. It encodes CSVVLAGSTDTQYF.